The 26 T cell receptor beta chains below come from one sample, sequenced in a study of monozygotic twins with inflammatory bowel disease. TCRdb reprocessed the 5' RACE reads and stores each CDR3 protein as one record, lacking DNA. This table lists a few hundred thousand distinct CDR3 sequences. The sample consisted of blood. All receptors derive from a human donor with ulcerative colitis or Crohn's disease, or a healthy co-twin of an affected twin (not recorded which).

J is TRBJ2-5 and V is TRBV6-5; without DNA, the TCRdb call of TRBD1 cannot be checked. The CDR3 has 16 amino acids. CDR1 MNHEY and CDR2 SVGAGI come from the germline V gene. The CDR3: CASSYEGGLIQETQYF.

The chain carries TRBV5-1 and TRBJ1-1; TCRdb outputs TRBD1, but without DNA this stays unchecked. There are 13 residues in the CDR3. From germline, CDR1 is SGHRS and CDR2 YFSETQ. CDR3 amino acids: CASSEVRGPEAFF.

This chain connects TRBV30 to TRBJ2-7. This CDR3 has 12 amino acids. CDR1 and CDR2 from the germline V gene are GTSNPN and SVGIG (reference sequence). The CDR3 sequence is CAWSDFGREQYF.

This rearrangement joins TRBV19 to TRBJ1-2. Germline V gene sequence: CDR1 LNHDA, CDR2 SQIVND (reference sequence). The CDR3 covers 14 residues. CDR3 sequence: CATSGVEARYGYTF.

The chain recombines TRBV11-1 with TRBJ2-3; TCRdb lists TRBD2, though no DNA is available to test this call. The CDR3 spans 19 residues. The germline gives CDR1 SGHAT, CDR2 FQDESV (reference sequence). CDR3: CASSLVHGLAGISTDTQYF.

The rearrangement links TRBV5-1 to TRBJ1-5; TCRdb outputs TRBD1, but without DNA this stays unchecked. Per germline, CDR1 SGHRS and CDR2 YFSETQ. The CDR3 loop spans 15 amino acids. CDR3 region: CASSLAGKGGQPQHF.

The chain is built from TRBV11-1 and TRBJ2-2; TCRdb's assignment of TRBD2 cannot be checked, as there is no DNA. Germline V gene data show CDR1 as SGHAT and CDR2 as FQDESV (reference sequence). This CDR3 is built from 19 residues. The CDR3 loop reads CASSKRQGQARANTGELFF.

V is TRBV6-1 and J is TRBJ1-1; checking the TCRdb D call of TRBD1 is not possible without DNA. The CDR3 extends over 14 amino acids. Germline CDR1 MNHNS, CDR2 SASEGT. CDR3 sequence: CASSRGIQGDEAFF.

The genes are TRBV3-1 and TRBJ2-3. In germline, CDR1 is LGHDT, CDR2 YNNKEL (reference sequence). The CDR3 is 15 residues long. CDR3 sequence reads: CASSQGKGSTDTQYF.

The chain's CDR3 is CASSQGVNTEAFF. V is TRBV14 and J is TRBJ1-1. Looked up from germline, CDR1 is SGHDN and CDR2 is FVKESK. CDR3 length: 13 amino acids.

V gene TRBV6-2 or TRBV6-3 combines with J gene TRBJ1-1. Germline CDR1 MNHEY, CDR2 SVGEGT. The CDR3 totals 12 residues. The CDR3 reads CASSYVNTEAFF.

The chain's CDR3 is CASSNYGAQDQPQHF. This chain connects TRBV27 to TRBJ1-5; no DNA is available, so the TRBD1 call from TCRdb remains unchecked. This CDR3 contains 15 residues. Germline V gene sequence: CDR1 MNHEY, CDR2 SMNVEV (reference sequence).

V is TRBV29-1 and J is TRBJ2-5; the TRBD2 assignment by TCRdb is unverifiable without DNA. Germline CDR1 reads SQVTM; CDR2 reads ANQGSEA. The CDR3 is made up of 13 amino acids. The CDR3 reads CSGRSGSQETQYF.

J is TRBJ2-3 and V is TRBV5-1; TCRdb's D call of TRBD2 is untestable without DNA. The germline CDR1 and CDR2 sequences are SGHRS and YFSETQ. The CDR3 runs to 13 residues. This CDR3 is CASSHGLADTQYF.

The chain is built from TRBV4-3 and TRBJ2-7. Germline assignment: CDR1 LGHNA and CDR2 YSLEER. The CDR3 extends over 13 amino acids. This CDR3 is CASSQEVKYEQYF.

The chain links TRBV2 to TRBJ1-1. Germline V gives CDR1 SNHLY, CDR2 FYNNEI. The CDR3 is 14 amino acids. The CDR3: CASSEAEPNTEAFF.

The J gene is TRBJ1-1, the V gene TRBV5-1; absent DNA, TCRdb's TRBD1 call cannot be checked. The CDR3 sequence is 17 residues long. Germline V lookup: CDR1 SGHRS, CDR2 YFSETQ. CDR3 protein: CASSSRTGGASNTEAFF.

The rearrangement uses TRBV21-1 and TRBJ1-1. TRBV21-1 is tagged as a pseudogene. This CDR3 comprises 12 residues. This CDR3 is CASSNGRTEAFF.

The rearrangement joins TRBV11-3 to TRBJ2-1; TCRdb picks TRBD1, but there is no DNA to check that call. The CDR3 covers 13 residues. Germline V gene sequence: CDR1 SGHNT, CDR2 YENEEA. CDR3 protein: CASSLVRGNEQFF.

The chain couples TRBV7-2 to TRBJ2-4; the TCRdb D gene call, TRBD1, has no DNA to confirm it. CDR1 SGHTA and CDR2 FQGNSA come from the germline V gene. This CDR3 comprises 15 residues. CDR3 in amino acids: CASSSLGTGGNIQYF.

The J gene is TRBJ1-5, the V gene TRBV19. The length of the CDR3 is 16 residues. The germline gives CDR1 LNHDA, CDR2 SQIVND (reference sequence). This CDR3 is CASSIQGVNSNQPQHF.

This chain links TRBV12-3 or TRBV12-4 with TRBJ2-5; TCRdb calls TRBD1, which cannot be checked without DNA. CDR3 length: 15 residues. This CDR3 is CASSSYRGERETQYF.

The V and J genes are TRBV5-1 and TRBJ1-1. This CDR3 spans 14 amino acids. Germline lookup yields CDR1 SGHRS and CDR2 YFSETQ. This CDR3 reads CASGSAGMNTEAFF. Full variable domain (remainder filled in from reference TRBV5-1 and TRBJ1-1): KAGVTQTPRYLIKTRGQQVTLSCSPISGHRSVSWYQQTPGQGLQFLFEYFSETQRNKGNFPGRFSGRQFSNSRSEMNVSTLELGDSALYLCASGSAGMNTEAFFGQGTRLTVV.

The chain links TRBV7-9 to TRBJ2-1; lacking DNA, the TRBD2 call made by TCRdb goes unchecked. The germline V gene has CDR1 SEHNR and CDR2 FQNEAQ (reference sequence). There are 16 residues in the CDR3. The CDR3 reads CASSPPGTRDYNEQFF.

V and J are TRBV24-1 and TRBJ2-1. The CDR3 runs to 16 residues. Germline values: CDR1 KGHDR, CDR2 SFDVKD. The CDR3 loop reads CATSDASSSSYNEQFF.

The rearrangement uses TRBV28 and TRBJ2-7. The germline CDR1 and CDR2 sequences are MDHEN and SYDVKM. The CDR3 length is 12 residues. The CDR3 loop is CASSLPTYEQYF.